A selection of T cell receptor beta chains follows, all from one sample in a study of blood T cells in healthy people across ages. TCRdb itself ran the 5' RACE reads through MiXCR, one entry per CDR3 protein. The sample contains roughly 2 million distinct CDR3 sequences, about 50% of which appear only once. Sequencing was done on a sample of blood. The receptors shown here come from a woman aged 35 to 49 in good health. CDR3s include the opening cysteine and the closing phenylalanine or tryptophan. Fields, in order: CDR3 DNA, CDR3 protein, V gene, D gene, clone size, J gene. D genes are given only for firm matches. Part of the rows lack a size; the others show once, few, many or a class for expanded clones.

cdr3_nt: TGCAGTGCTAGCTCACTAGCGGGGGCACAAGAGACCCAGTACTTC
cdr3_aa: CSASSLAGAQETQYF
v_call: TRBV20-1
d_call: TRBD2
clone_size: few
j_call: TRBJ2-5

cdr3_nt: TGCAGTGCTGGGCGGGAGGGGGACTATGGCTACACCTTC
cdr3_aa: CSAGREGDYGYTF
v_call: TRBV20-1
d_call: -
clone_size: -
j_call: TRBJ1-2

cdr3_nt: TGCGCCAGCAGCCAAGATAGGGAAGCCCAGTACTTC
cdr3_aa: CASSQDREAQYF
v_call: TRBV4-3
d_call: -
clone_size: few
j_call: TRBJ2-4

cdr3_nt: TGCAGTGCTCCAGGCCGGCCGGGAACACACAATGAGCAGTTCTTC
cdr3_aa: CSAPGRPGTHNEQFF
v_call: TRBV20-1
d_call: -
clone_size: many
j_call: TRBJ2-1

cdr3_nt: TGTGCCAGCAGCTTTGCCATCAACTACGAGCAGTACTTC
cdr3_aa: CASSFAINYEQYF
v_call: TRBV11-2
d_call: -
clone_size: few
j_call: TRBJ2-7

cdr3_nt: TGTGCCAGCAGCTTGGAATCTGGGACGGGAGAGACCCAGTACTTC
cdr3_aa: CASSLESGTGETQYF
v_call: TRBV5-6
d_call: -
clone_size: -
j_call: TRBJ2-5

cdr3_nt: TGTGCCAGCAGCGCGGGGGGAATAAATGAGCAGTACTTC
cdr3_aa: CASSAGGINEQYF
v_call: TRBV11-2
d_call: TRBD2
clone_size: -
j_call: TRBJ2-5

cdr3_nt: TGTGCCAGCAGCTTAGCTAATATTTATGAGCAGTTCTTC
cdr3_aa: CASSLANIYEQFF
v_call: TRBV7-9
d_call: -
clone_size: -
j_call: TRBJ2-1

cdr3_nt: TGTGCCAGCAGCCGGGACGTAGCAAAGGGCATTCAGTACTTC
cdr3_aa: CASSRDVAKGIQYF
v_call: TRBV2
d_call: -
clone_size: few
j_call: TRBJ2-4

cdr3_nt: TGCGCCAGCAGCCCAGAGGAGGGGAGCAATCAGCCCCAGCATTTT
cdr3_aa: CASSPEEGSNQPQHF
v_call: TRBV5-1
d_call: -
clone_size: few
j_call: TRBJ1-5

cdr3_nt: TGCGCCAGCAGGCTAGGAGCAGAGAGCTCCTACGAGCAGTACTTC
cdr3_aa: CASRLGAESSYEQYF
v_call: TRBV4-1
d_call: -
clone_size: few
j_call: TRBJ2-7

cdr3_nt: TGCAGTGCTTCGGACCTATCCGTTTCTAGCACAGATACGCAGTATTTT
cdr3_aa: CSASDLSVSSTDTQYF
v_call: TRBV20-1
d_call: -
clone_size: -
j_call: TRBJ2-3

cdr3_nt: TGTGCCAGCAGCTTAGCGTCCCCGGTCCCCTCCAATGAGCAGTTCTTC
cdr3_aa: CASSLASPVPSNEQFF
v_call: TRBV7-2
d_call: -
clone_size: -
j_call: TRBJ2-1

cdr3_nt: TGTGTCAGCAGCACGGTGGCGGGTGGGGGATCCTACAATGAGCAGTTCTTC
cdr3_aa: CVSSTVAGGGSYNEQFF
v_call: TRBV3-1
d_call: -
clone_size: -
j_call: TRBJ2-1

cdr3_nt: TGTGCCAGCAGCGTAGCTCCAGGACAGAGAGAGACCCAGTACTTC
cdr3_aa: CASSVAPGQRETQYF
v_call: TRBV9
d_call: -
clone_size: few
j_call: TRBJ2-5

cdr3_nt: TGTGCCACCAGTGAAGCAGGGGGTTCAGAGACCCAGTACTTC
cdr3_aa: CATSEAGGSETQYF
v_call: TRBV24-1
d_call: TRBD1
clone_size: once
j_call: TRBJ2-5

cdr3_nt: TGTGCCATCAGTGCGCCAGCTAACTATGGCTACACCTTC
cdr3_aa: CAISAPANYGYTF
v_call: TRBV10-3
d_call: -
clone_size: -
j_call: TRBJ1-2

cdr3_nt: TGTGCCAGCAGTTACTCGTACACCGAGCAGTTCTTC
cdr3_aa: CASSYSYTEQFF
v_call: TRBV6-2/TRBV6-3
d_call: -
clone_size: -
j_call: TRBJ2-1

cdr3_nt: TGCAGCACCCGAAAGACAGACACGGGGAACACTGAAGCTTTCTTT
cdr3_aa: CSTRKTDTGNTEAFF
v_call: TRBV29-1
d_call: -
clone_size: -
j_call: TRBJ1-1

cdr3_nt: TGCGCCAGCAGCCAACAAACGGGACAGGGTGGCAATCAGCCCCAGCATTTT
cdr3_aa: CASSQQTGQGGNQPQHF
v_call: TRBV4-1
d_call: TRBD1
clone_size: once
j_call: TRBJ1-5

cdr3_nt: TGCAGCGCCACCACCGAGAATAGCAATCAGCCCCAGCATTTT
cdr3_aa: CSATTENSNQPQHF
v_call: TRBV29-1
d_call: -
clone_size: -
j_call: TRBJ1-5

cdr3_nt: TGTGCCACCAGTGATCCGACAGGAGTGGGGGAGACCCAGTACTTC
cdr3_aa: CATSDPTGVGETQYF
v_call: TRBV24-1
d_call: -
clone_size: -
j_call: TRBJ2-5

cdr3_nt: TGTGCCAGCAGCACATGGGGTAGCGGGGACAATGAGCAGTTCTTC
cdr3_aa: CASSTWGSGDNEQFF
v_call: TRBV7-2
d_call: TRBD2
clone_size: -
j_call: TRBJ2-1

cdr3_nt: TGTGCCAGCAGCTTAGTAGTAGGGCCACAAGAGACCCAGTACTTC
cdr3_aa: CASSLVVGPQETQYF
v_call: TRBV7-2
d_call: -
clone_size: -
j_call: TRBJ2-5

cdr3_nt: TGTGCCACCAGTGATTCCCTTGCCGCTGGGGCCAACGTCCTGACTTTC
cdr3_aa: CATSDSLAAGANVLTF
v_call: TRBV24-1
d_call: -
clone_size: -
j_call: TRBJ2-6

cdr3_nt: TGCGCCAGCAGGGAAGGGGGCGCGGACTACACCTTC
cdr3_aa: CASREGGADYTF
v_call: TRBV4-1
d_call: TRBD1
clone_size: -
j_call: TRBJ1-2

cdr3_nt: TGTGCCAGCAGCGTAGTGGGGGACATCAACTATGGCTACACCTTC
cdr3_aa: CASSVVGDINYGYTF
v_call: TRBV9
d_call: -
clone_size: -
j_call: TRBJ1-2

cdr3_nt: TGTGCCTGGAGGCACCCAGTAGAATCTAACCGGGACAACACTACTCGAGAGCAGTACTTC
cdr3_aa: CAWRHPVESNRDNTTREQYF
v_call: TRBV30
d_call: -
clone_size: -
j_call: TRBJ2-7

cdr3_nt: TGCAGTGCTAGAGATGTAGGAGGACAGGGTTTTGGGTATGGCTACACCTTC
cdr3_aa: CSARDVGGQGFGYGYTF
v_call: TRBV20-1
d_call: TRBD1
clone_size: -
j_call: TRBJ1-2

cdr3_nt: TGTGCCAGCAGAAATAGCGGGGGACTCAACTACGAGCAGTACTTC
cdr3_aa: CASRNSGGLNYEQYF
v_call: TRBV6-2/TRBV6-3
d_call: TRBD2
clone_size: few
j_call: TRBJ2-7

cdr3_nt: TGCAGTGCTAACCCCCCGGGACAGCCCTACGAGCAGTACTTC
cdr3_aa: CSANPPGQPYEQYF
v_call: TRBV20-1
d_call: TRBD1
clone_size: many
j_call: TRBJ2-7

cdr3_nt: TGCAGTACTTCCGACCTTGTCTCGGCAGCATACTCCCTTGATCAGCCCCAGCATTTT
cdr3_aa: CSTSDLVSAAYSLDQPQHF
v_call: TRBV20-1
d_call: -
clone_size: -
j_call: TRBJ1-5

cdr3_nt: TGTGCCAGCAGGGCAGGGTCCAGCCAAGAGACCCAGTACTTC
cdr3_aa: CASRAGSSQETQYF
v_call: TRBV6-6
d_call: -
clone_size: -
j_call: TRBJ2-5

cdr3_nt: TGTGCCAGCAGTTCAACAGGGCTCATAAACTATGGCTACACCTTC
cdr3_aa: CASSSTGLINYGYTF
v_call: TRBV28
d_call: -
clone_size: once
j_call: TRBJ1-2

cdr3_nt: TGTGCCAGCAGCTTTAAGTTTCCCGGGACTCCCCAAGCCTCCTACGAGCAGTACTTC
cdr3_aa: CASSFKFPGTPQASYEQYF
v_call: TRBV11-1
d_call: -
clone_size: -
j_call: TRBJ2-7

cdr3_nt: TGTGCCAGCAGTTACCCAGACAGGGGGGGAGGCTACACCTTC
cdr3_aa: CASSYPDRGGGYTF
v_call: TRBV6-6
d_call: TRBD1
clone_size: few
j_call: TRBJ1-2

cdr3_nt: TGTGCCACCAGTGATCAGGACGGAGCCTCCTACAATGAGCAGTTCTTC
cdr3_aa: CATSDQDGASYNEQFF
v_call: TRBV24-1
d_call: -
clone_size: -
j_call: TRBJ2-1

cdr3_nt: TGTGCCAGCAACAAAGGCCTCCAAGGCAATGGCTACACCTTC
cdr3_aa: CASNKGLQGNGYTF
v_call: TRBV2
d_call: -
clone_size: few
j_call: TRBJ1-2

cdr3_nt: TGTGCCAGCGGTTCGAAGGGACAGTCCCTGGATGAGCAGTTCTTC
cdr3_aa: CASGSKGQSLDEQFF
v_call: TRBV6-6
d_call: TRBD1
clone_size: -
j_call: TRBJ2-1

cdr3_nt: TGCAGTGCTTGGCGCGGGGGGGTGGAGACCCAGTACTTC
cdr3_aa: CSAWRGGVETQYF
v_call: TRBV20-1
d_call: TRBD2
clone_size: -
j_call: TRBJ2-5

cdr3_nt: TGTGCCAGCAGCCACCTAACAGGGGGGAGAGGCTACACCTTC
cdr3_aa: CASSHLTGGRGYTF
v_call: TRBV3-1
d_call: TRBD1
clone_size: -
j_call: TRBJ1-2